The 30 T cell receptor beta chains in this list originate from one sample, sequenced in a study of T cells in Graves' hyperthyroidism and ophthalmopathy. Amplified TCR beta CDR3 regions came from RNA transcripts. Using the HTBI primer set, a first-round RT-PCR was run on the TCR CDR3. TCRdb fed the multiplex PCR reads into MiXCR, producing one record per CDR3 protein. The sample shows hundreds of thousands of distinct CDR3 sequences, approximately 13% of them seen only once. What was sequenced was blood. The receptors were sampled from a woman between 18 and 29 years old with Graves' hyperthyroidism.

This clonotype was detected ten times or more. This chain connects TRBV5-6 to TRBJ2-3; 7 bases match TRBD1. This CDR3 is built from 16 residues. In germline, CDR1 is SGHDT, CDR2 YYEEEE. The trim removed 2 bases at V and 3 bases at J, leaving 9 bases unmatched. The CDR3 nucleotides are TGTGCCAGCAGCTTCCCCGCGCAGACAGGGACAGATACGCAGTATTTT. This translates into CASSFPAQTGTDTQYF. The full variable domain, rest sourced from reference TRBV5-6 and TRBJ2-3, is DAGVTQSPTHLIKTRGQQVTLRCSPKSGHDTVSWYQQALGQGPQFIFQYYEEEERQRGNFPDRFSGHQFPNYSSELNVNALLLGDSALYLCASSFPAQTGTDTQYFGPGTRLTVL.

This clonotype was detected only once. V is TRBV9 and J is TRBJ2-1; 9 bases line up with TRBD2. Per the germline V gene, CDR1 is SGDLS and CDR2 is YYNGEE. The CDR3 contains 16 residues. V lost 0 bases and J lost 7; bases outside the gene matches: 8. DNA of the CDR3: TGTGCCAGCAGCGTAGTTATTAGCGGGAGTGTTAATGAGCAGTTCTTC. It is translated as CASSVVISGSVNEQFF.

This clonotype has ten or more counts. This chain connects TRBV11-2 to TRBJ2-1, with a weak D call TRBD2 (5 bases). This CDR3 has 15 residues. Trimming pared 2 bases from V and 4 bases from J, leaving 12 bases between. Germline CDR1 and CDR2: SGHAT and FQNNGV. In nucleotides, the CDR3 is TGTGCCAGCAGCTTAAACACGGGGAATTACAATGAGCAGTTCTTC. This encodes CASSLNTGNYNEQFF.

This clonotype was counted only a few times. The genes are TRBV7-9 and TRBJ2-5, with TRBD2 matching 8 bases. The V gene's germline CDR1 is SEHNR and CDR2 FQNEAQ (reference sequence). This CDR3 has 13 residues. J gave up 5 bases and V 5 bases, and 4 bases lay outside the gene matches. The CDR3 DNA reads as TGTGCCAGCAGCCCGCGGGGGGACGAGACCCAGTACTTC. It is translated as CASSPRGDETQYF.

This clonotype showed up many times. The gene calls are TRBV12-3 or TRBV12-4 and TRBJ1-2; D remains ambiguous. There are 13 residues in the CDR3. V was shortened by 7 bases and J by 5 bases, with 14 bases between the two germline ends. CDR3: CASTIHRGYGYTF. The CDR3 DNA is TGTGCCAGCACTATCCATCGAGGATATGGCTACACCTTC.

This clonotype came up many times. This rearrangement joins TRBV27 to TRBJ2-1; D call uncertain. Germline V CDR1 and CDR2: MNHEY, SMNVEV (reference sequence). V lost 4 bases and J 8 bases, leaving 15 bases between the germline ends. The CDR3 spans 14 residues. The CDR3 spells CASSSVERLYEQFF. The CDR3 DNA reads TGTGCCAGCAGTTCGGTCGAGCGTCTCTATGAGCAGTTCTTC.

This clonotype showed up many times. V gene TRBV12-3 or TRBV12-4 combines with J gene TRBJ2-3, with no clear D. This CDR3 is 14 amino acids long. Trimming took 4 bases from V and 3 from J, leaving 11 bases between them. In DNA, the CDR3 is TGTGCCAGCAGTTACCTGGACGGTACAGATACGCAGTATTTT. Residues: CASSYLDGTDTQYF.

The gene calls are TRBV11-2 and TRBJ2-1, with 8 bases aligning to TRBD2. CDR3 length equals 14 residues. J was trimmed by 7 bases and V by 5 bases; bases with no gene match: 7. The germline gives CDR1 SGHAT, CDR2 FQNNGV. The DNA for the CDR3 is TGTGCCAGCAGCCCTTTCCGGGGGGGGAATGAGCAGTTCTTC. Encoded protein: CASSPFRGGNEQFF.

This clonotype has ten or more counts. The chain employs TRBV5-1 and TRBJ2-3; TRBD2 is a possible D gene (5 bases). V lost 5 bases to trimming and J lost 6 bases, with 13 bases between them. Per germline, CDR1 SGHRS and CDR2 YFSETQ. The CDR3 has 13 amino acids. CDR3 sequence: CASSDASPDTQYF. The CDR3 region has the DNA TGCGCCAGCAGTGACGCTAGCCCTGATACGCAGTATTTT. Full variable domain (rest looked up from reference TRBV5-1 and TRBJ2-3): KAGVTQTPRYLIKTRGQQVTLSCSPISGHRSVSWYQQTPGQGLQFLFEYFSETQRNKGNFPGRFSGRQFSNSRSEMNVSTLELGDSALYLCASSDASPDTQYFGPGTRLTVL.

This clonotype showed up just a few times. J is TRBJ2-5 and V is TRBV4-3; D call uncertain. Germline CDR1 LGHNA, CDR2 YSLEER. This CDR3 contains 17 residues. Trimming took off 3 bases at V and 2 bases at J, with 19 bases between the two ends. The CDR3 reads CASSQGWGGRLQETQYF. In nucleotides, the CDR3 is TGCGCCAGCAGCCAGGGCTGGGGTGGGCGGCTACAAGAGACCCAGTACTTC.

The table lists this clonotype with a few counts. The gene calls are TRBV9 and TRBJ2-1, with D unclear. The CDR3 sequence is 15 residues long. Trimming pared 5 bases from V and 4 bases from J, leaving 16 bases between. CDR1 SGDLS and CDR2 YYNGEE come from the germline V gene. CDR3 nucleotide sequence: TGTGCCAGCAGTTCCTTCGGACGTTATTACAATGAGCAGTTCTTC. Translating it yields CASSSFGRYYNEQFF.

This clonotype was detected only a few times. The rearrangement uses TRBV7-9 and TRBJ1-3, with D possibly being TRBD1 (5 bases). Germline CDR1 is SEHNR and CDR2 is FQNEAQ (reference sequence). The length of the CDR3 is 16 residues. Trimming removed 1 base from V and 4 bases from J, with 14 bases in between. The CDR3 DNA sequence: TGTGCCAGCAGCTTAGAAGTCGGGGCTCAGGGAAACACCATATATTTT. This encodes CASSLEVGAQGNTIYF.

This clonotype was seen ten or more times. This sequence joins TRBV2 and TRBJ1-5, with D hard to call. With 1 base removed from V and 4 bases from J, the gap between germline ends came to 8 bases. The CDR3 spans 14 residues. The V gene's germline CDR1 is SNHLY and CDR2 FYNNEI. CDR3 DNA: TGTGCCAGCAGTGAAGTTGGTAATAATCAGCCCCAGCATTTT. This sequence encodes CASSEVGNNQPQHF.

This clonotype appeared many times. This CDR3 reads CASSLNGGAYTGELFF. CDR3 nucleotides: TGTGCCAGCAGCTTAAACGGGGGGGCCTACACCGGGGAGCTGTTTTTT. The V call is TRBV11-2, the J call TRBJ2-2; 8 nucleotides match TRBD2. The CDR3 covers 16 residues. The J segment lost 3 bases and the V segment lost 2 bases, leaving 5 bases of the junction unmatched. Germline lookup yields CDR1 SGHAT and CDR2 FQNNGV.

This clonotype was observed many times. V gene TRBV18 combines with J gene TRBJ1-1, with TRBD1 matching 9 bases. CDR1 and CDR2 from the germline V gene are KGHSH and LQKENI. V trimming: 2 bases; J trimming: 1 base; junction bases outside the gene matches: 2. The length of the CDR3 is 15 residues. The CDR3 DNA follows: TGTGCCAGCTCACCAAACAGGGGGCAGAACACTGAAGCTTTCTTT. Translation: CASSPNRGQNTEAFF.

This clonotype occurred many times. The CDR3 nucleotides are TGTGCCAGCAGCTTGACGGGAGGATCAGATACGCAGTATTTT. This sequence encodes CASSLTGGSDTQYF. The chain combines TRBV7-3 with TRBJ2-3; 7 nucleotides line up with TRBD2. CDR3 length equals 14 residues. CDR1 SGHTA and CDR2 FQGTGA come from the germline V gene. J lost 4 bases, V lost 3 bases, and 4 bases had no gene match.

This clonotype was seen only a few times. The chain recombines TRBV9 with TRBJ2-6; D may be TRBD2 (7 bases). Germline assignment: CDR1 SGDLS and CDR2 YYNGEE. There are 17 residues in the CDR3. Trimming pared 4 bases from V and 13 bases from J, leaving 27 bases between. For the CDR3, the DNA is TGTGCCAGCAGCTTCCACTTGGCGGGGGCTGAGGCCAGGGTCCTGACTTTC. Protein product: CASSFHLAGAEARVLTF.

This chain uses TRBV20-1 with TRBJ2-3; possible D gene TRBD1, 7 bases. V shed 0 bases and J shed 7 bases, with 17 bases lying between them. The CDR3 is 15 residues long. The germline V gene has CDR1 DFQATT and CDR2 SNEGSKA (reference sequence). The CDR3 spells CSARDRGRGVYTQYF. CDR3 nucleotides: TGCAGTGCTAGAGATAGGGGGCGCGGGGTTTATACGCAGTATTTT.

This clonotype was found a few times. This sequence joins TRBV19 and TRBJ1-5, with a tentative D call TRBD1 (5 bases). The ends were cut back, 10 bases at V and 7 bases at J, with 17 bases in the middle. The germline V gene has CDR1 LNHDA and CDR2 SQIVND (reference sequence). The CDR3 totals 13 residues. CDR3 residues: CATGAGGGQPQHF. CDR3 DNA: TGTGCCACCGGAGCGGGCGGGGGGCAGCCCCAGCATTTT.

This clonotype was counted ten times or more. The chain uses TRBV28 and TRBJ2-3; 8 bases map to TRBD2. CDR1 MDHEN and CDR2 SYDVKM come from the germline V gene. This CDR3 is 14 amino acids long. The V gene end was trimmed by 3 bases and the J gene end by 4 bases; junction bases not matched to a gene: 3. The CDR3 loop reads CASSLKTSADTQYF. The CDR3 region has the DNA TGTGCCAGCAGTTTGAAGACTAGCGCAGATACGCAGTATTTT.

This clonotype was seen ten or more times. This chain joins TRBV28 and TRBJ2-7; D remains unclear. V was pared by 4 bases and J by 4 bases, with 17 bases between. Germline V gene data show CDR1 as MDHEN and CDR2 as SYDVKM. The CDR3 totals 15 residues. The CDR3 DNA reads TGTGCCAGCAGTTCCCCAGCTGGGAATGATTACGAGCAGTACTTC. The encoded protein is CASSSPAGNDYEQYF. Drawing the rest from reference TRBV28 and TRBJ2-7, the complete variable domain is DVKVTQSSRYLVKRTGEKVFLECVQDMDHENMFWYRQDPGLGLRLIYFSYDVKMKEKGDIPEGYSVSREKKERFSLILESASTNQTSMYLCASSSPAGNDYEQYFGPGTRLTVT.

With regard to this clonotype: A read error is possible here, since a much larger clone lies one base away. V usage is TRBV5-1 and J usage is TRBJ2-7; D uncertain. CDR3 size: 15 residues. V was clipped by 0 bases and J by 2 bases, with 12 bases between them. Germline CDR1 reads SGHRS; CDR2 reads YFSETQ. This chain's CDR3 is CASSLVVGATYEQYF. The CDR3 nucleotides read TGCGCCAGCAGCTTGGTAGTCGGCGCAACCTACGAGCAGTACTTC.

This clonotype has more than one count but fewer than ten. The chain uses TRBV19 and TRBJ2-3; D not resolved. This CDR3 region has 12 residues. V lost 10 bases and J 7 bases, leaving 15 bases between the germline ends. The germline gives CDR1 LNHDA, CDR2 SQIVND (reference sequence). The DNA of the CDR3 is TGTGCCACGCGGCAGGACGGATATACGCAGTATTTT. This gives the protein CATRQDGYTQYF.

In this sample, this clonotype turned up many times. The V gene is TRBV20-1, the J gene TRBJ2-5; possible D gene TRBD2, 6 bases. V was cut by 7 bases and J by 2 bases, with 11 bases left in between. This CDR3 is 12 amino acids long. Germline V gene sequence: CDR1 DFQATT, CDR2 SNEGSKA (reference sequence). The CDR3 reads CSGGGVQETQYF. Here the CDR3 DNA reads TGCAGTGGCGGCGGGGTTCAAGAGACCCAGTACTTC.

There are many counts of this clonotype. V is TRBV7-2 and J is TRBJ1-6; possible D gene TRBD1, 6 bases. The CDR3 covers 16 residues. V gave up 2 bases and J gave up 5 bases, with 13 bases separating them. The V gene's germline CDR1 is SGHTA and CDR2 FQGNSA. CDR3 sequence (DNA): TGTGCCAGCAGCTTATTACCGGGACACAATAATTCACCCCTCCACTTT. Protein: CASSLLPGHNNSPLHF.

This rearrangement joins TRBV20-1 to TRBJ2-7; 13 bases agree with TRBD2. Germline CDR1 is DFQATT and CDR2 is SNEGSKA (reference sequence). V was pared by 5 bases and J by 2 bases, with 9 bases of the junction left unmatched. The CDR3 covers 16 residues. The CDR3 DNA sequence: TGCAGTGCTGCCCGTGGACTAGCGGGGGACGCCTACGAGCAGTACTTC. Translation: CSAARGLAGDAYEQYF.

A word on this clonotype: A much larger clone lies one base from this, so it may be a read error. The rearrangement links TRBV6-2 or TRBV6-3 to TRBJ1-1; tentative D call: TRBD1 (5 bases). Trimming cost V 0 bases and J 6 bases, with 8 bases left between them. The CDR3 has 13 amino acids. Germline CDR1 MNHEY, CDR2 SVGEGT. The CDR3 DNA reads TGTGCCAGCAGTTACTCGGGGCGGTCTGAAGCTTTCTTT. Encoded protein: CASSYSGRSEAFF.

This clonotype was seen a few times. V gene TRBV3-1 combines with J gene TRBJ1-2; the D gene is possibly TRBD1 (6 bases). The CDR3 sequence is 15 residues long. V was pared by 3 bases and J by 3 bases, with 14 bases between. Looked up from germline, CDR1 is LGHDT and CDR2 is YNNKEL (reference sequence). CDR3 nucleotide sequence: TGTGCCAGCAGCCACAACACAGGGATGGACTATGGCTACACCTTC. Translation gives CASSHNTGMDYGYTF.

The sample holds many counts of this clonotype. This rearrangement joins TRBV7-2 to TRBJ2-7, with TRBD2 identical over 7 bases. This CDR3 comprises 13 residues. With 5 bases clipped from V and 3 bases from J, the junction kept 4 bases outside the gene matches. Germline lookup yields CDR1 SGHTA and CDR2 FQGNSA. Here the CDR3 reads CASSVGLDYEQYF. The DNA for the CDR3 is TGTGCCAGCAGCGTCGGACTAGACTACGAGCAGTACTTC. Full variable domain (remainder filled in from reference TRBV7-2 and TRBJ2-7): GAGVSQSPSNKVTEKGKDVELRCDPISGHTALYWYRQSLGQGLEFLIYFQGNSAPDKSGLPSDRFSAERTGGSVSTLTIQRTQQEDSAVYLCASSVGLDYEQYFGPGTRLTVT.

There are many counts of this clonotype. This chain uses TRBV12-3 or TRBV12-4 with TRBJ2-5, with 8 nucleotides matching TRBD1. V lost 6 bases and J lost 5; bases outside the gene matches: 8. The CDR3 loop spans 14 amino acids. The CDR3 sequence: CASSRTGLVETQYF. The CDR3 DNA reads as TGTGCCAGCAGCCGGACAGGGTTGGTGGAGACCCAGTACTTC.